This TCR beta chain was sequenced during a study of CXCR3-negative and CXCR3-positive naive CD8 T cells. Study outcomes and limitations: Naive cells with CXCR3 showed TRB CDR3s that were more hydrophobic than those in CXCR3-negative naive cells. Memory CD8+ cells had much lower diversity, and both naive subsets had comparably high diversity.

CDR1 and CDR2 from the germline V gene are MDHEN and SYDVKM. The CDR3 is 11 amino acids. Every CD8+ T cell subset underwent triplicate sorting at around 270,000 cells apiece. Cells that were CD45RO-CCR7+CD27+CD95- constituted naive CD8+ T cells. A remark on this clonotype: Its antigen is unknown.

The authors made the TRB cDNA libraries by 5' RACE using UMI labels. TCRdb reprocessed the 5' RACE reads, with one entry per CDR3 protein and no DNA. The specimen's table records some 54,000 distinct CDR3 sequences. This receptor was taken from a human donor in good health. Some clones in this sample may be carry-over from other donors' samples. The rearrangement joins TRBV28 to TRBJ1-5. The source material was naive CXCR3+ CD8+ T cells from blood. Specified subset: CD45RO-CCR7+CD27+CD95- naive CD8+ T cells expressing CXCR3 (TNR3+). The CDR3 spells CASSLGGGQHF.